This T cell receptor (beta chain) was documented in a study of regulatory T cells in long-lasting Graves disease. This clonotype was counted many times. Its cognate antigen is unknown. Overall study findings and caveats: Persistent Graves' patients possessed reduced TCR diversity relative to recently diagnosed ones.

Arm-PCR of CDR3 regions and iRepertoire HTBI primers were used to build TCR beta libraries. Via MiXCR, TCRdb re-called the multiplex PCR reads, giving one row per CDR3 protein. The sample consists of roughly 500,000 distinct CDR3 sequences, 12% to 15% of them appearing once. The time point denotes: newly diagnosed GD, antithyroid drugs for less than 3 months. Preparation of the TCR library used RNA extracted from PBMCs. Per germline, CDR1 MDHEN and CDR2 SYDVKM. V shed 1 base and J shed 3 bases, with 13 bases lying between them. This CDR3 is 16 amino acids long. Separately, the same data were catalogued under a study of T cells in Graves' hyperthyroidism and ophthalmopathy.

This TCR was sampled from a woman aged 45-65 years with Graves disease. The chain combines TRBV28 with TRBJ2-4, with TRBD2 as a possible D gene (5 bases). The sample here was peripheral blood mononuclear cells (PBMCs), taken at new diagnosis, from a patient treated with antithyroid drugs. DNA of the CDR3: TGTGCCAGCAGTTTATTGCGGACGGGGAGCAAAAACATTCAGTACTTC. Protein product: CASSLLRTGSKNIQYF.